This T cell receptor beta chain was found in a study of radiation and T cells in renal cell carcinoma. The wider study: Nephrectomy followed 15 Gy stereotactic body radiation by 4 weeks.

About this clone itself: Its antigen is undetermined.

The study, taken as a whole, reports: From baseline, blood top tumor clonotypes peaked at 2 weeks post-radiation.

Time point indicated: baseline pretreatment blood. Treatment here: 15 Gy SBRT to primary tumor, nephrectomy 4 weeks later. The patient's renal cell carcinoma had clear cell pathology. The CDR3 is 16 amino acids. Per the germline V gene, CDR1 is SGHVS and CDR2 is FNYEAQ. Germline trimming cut 1 base from V and 0 bases from J; bases unmatched to any gene: 3. Clones were read by immunoSEQ multiplex PCR, and TCRdb kept only the in-frame ones, dropping some. This table has about 49,000 clones, 83% appearing once. This receptor was obtained from a woman aged 65 to 85 with renal cell carcinoma. Here the sequenced sample was blood, taken from a patient whose treatment included radiotherapy and nephrectomy. This sequence joins TRBV7-6 and TRBJ2-1, with 7 nucleotides matching TRBD1. Here the CDR3 reads CASSLDTGASYNEQFF. The CDR3 DNA reads TGTGCCAGCAGCTTAGATACAGGGGCCTCCTACAATGAGCAGTTCTTC.